The 20 T cell receptor beta chains reported below all come from one sample, sequenced in a study of blood T cell repertoires in COVID-19. Libraries were prepared by immunoSEQ multiplex PCR; TCRdb keeps only in-frame clonotypes and omits some of them. This sample has roughly 280,000 clones, with around 87% found just once. Input material: peripheral blood. The receptors were gathered from a woman aged 60-75 years with COVID-19, enrolled during active disease.

A word on this clone: The same CDR3 is also encoded by other DNA sequences in this sample. V is TRBV5-1 and J is TRBJ1-6; no firm D call. CDR1 is SGHRS and CDR2 is YFSETQ in the germline V gene. The ends were cut back, 0 bases at V and 5 bases at J, with 6 bases in the middle. The CDR3 length is 14 residues. The CDR3 spells CASSLAGNNSPLHF. CDR3 nucleotides: TGCGCCAGCAGCTTGGCGGGAAATAATTCACCCCTCCACTTT.

V is TRBV19 and J is TRBJ1-5, with 11 bases lining up with TRBD1. The CDR3 is 16 amino acids. V shed 9 bases, J shed 6 bases, and the junction held 13 bases outside the gene matches. Germline CDR1 reads LNHDA; CDR2 reads SQIVND (reference sequence). The CDR3 spells CASKKGGQGDGQPQHF. The CDR3 DNA reads as TGTGCCAGCAAAAAAGGGGGACAGGGGGATGGTCAGCCCCAGCATTTT.

This chain connects TRBV29-1 to TRBJ2-5; D ambiguous. Germline CDR1 is SQVTM and CDR2 is ANQGSEA. Trimming cost V 4 bases and J 3 bases, with 3 bases left between them. CDR3 length: 10 amino acids. The CDR3 protein is CSVGEETQYF. Here the CDR3 DNA reads TGCAGCGTTGGAGAAGAGACCCAGTACTTC.

This clone was detected only a few times. This chain joins TRBV6-5 and TRBJ1-2, with 9 bases aligning to TRBD1. CDR1 MNHEY and CDR2 SVGAGI come from the germline V gene. V dropped 7 bases and J dropped 2; count of bases not matched to a gene: 5. This CDR3 is 14 amino acids long. This CDR3 is CASTNTGGNYGYTF. For the CDR3, the DNA is TGTGCCAGCACCAATACAGGGGGCAACTATGGCTACACCTTC.

The rearrangement uses TRBV5-1 and TRBJ2-3, with 7 nucleotides matching TRBD1. The CDR3 has 14 residues. Germline V gene sequence: CDR1 SGHRS, CDR2 YFSETQ. V was pared by 7 bases and J by 1 base, with 6 bases of the junction left unmatched. This chain's CDR3 is CASADRSGTDTQYF. CDR3 bases: TGCGCCAGCGCGGACAGGTCGGGCACAGATACGCAGTATTTT.

The genes are TRBV29-1 and TRBJ1-5; D gene uncertain. V was shortened by 1 base and J by 9 bases, with 10 bases between the two germline ends. Germline CDR1 SQVTM, CDR2 ANQGSEA. The length of the CDR3 is 12 residues. CDR3 loop: CSVEGDAGPQHF. In DNA form, the CDR3 reads TGCAGCGTTGAAGGTGACGCGGGGCCCCAGCATTTT.

The gene calls are TRBV2 and TRBJ1-4; D is uncertain. This CDR3 has 15 amino acids. Germline V gene data show CDR1 as SNHLY and CDR2 as FYNNEI. V dropped 5 bases and J dropped 5 bases, with 15 bases sitting between them. The DNA for the CDR3 is TGTGCCAGCAGTCCAAGGACGGGATTCAATGAAAAACTGTTTTTT. Amino acids: CASSPRTGFNEKLFF. Drawing the rest from reference TRBV2 and TRBJ1-4, the complete variable domain is EPEVTQTPSHQVTQMGQEVILRCVPISNHLYFYWYRQILGQKVEFLVSFYNNEISEKSEIFDDQFSVERPDGSNFTLKIRSTKLEDSAMYFCASSPRTGFNEKLFFGSGTQLSVL.

V usage is TRBV6-1 and J usage is TRBJ2-1, with 11 bases lining up with TRBD2. CDR1 is MNHNS, CDR2 SASEGT, per germline. After removal of 2 bases from V and 2 bases from J, the junction contained 2 bases not matched to a gene. This CDR3 contains 16 residues. CDR3: CASSETLAGAYNEQFF. The CDR3 DNA follows: TGTGCCAGCAGTGAAACACTAGCGGGGGCCTACAATGAGCAGTTCTTC.

The gene calls are TRBV29-1 and TRBJ2-2; TRBD1 matches 9 bases. The germline V gene has CDR1 SQVTM and CDR2 ANQGSEA. V lost 7 bases to trimming and J lost 8 bases; unmatched junction nucleotides: 17. This CDR3 contains 16 residues. CDR3 protein: CSARLRQGDLRGELFF. DNA of the CDR3: TGCAGCGCCAGATTGCGACAGGGGGACCTGAGAGGGGAGCTGTTTTTT.

The V and J genes are TRBV19 and TRBJ1-5, with TRBD1 matching over 8 bases. The CDR3 runs 18 residues. The germline V gene encodes CDR1 LNHDA and CDR2 SQIVND (reference sequence). Trimming cost V 4 bases and J 0 bases; bases outside gene matches: 11. The CDR3 here is CASSTGGQVLFSNQPQHF. The CDR3 DNA sequence: TGTGCCAGTAGTACCGGGGGACAGGTACTTTTTAGCAATCAGCCCCAGCATTTT.

This clone was seen a handful of times. V gene TRBV29-1 combines with J gene TRBJ2-1, with a possible D match to TRBD2 (6 bases). V was clipped by 6 bases and J by 9 bases, with 15 bases between them. The CDR3 has 12 amino acids. CDR1 is SQVTM and CDR2 is ANQGSEA in the germline V gene. CDR3 protein: CSVETTRVEQFF. CDR3 in DNA: TGCAGCGTCGAAACGACTAGGGTTGAGCAGTTCTTC.

About this clone itself: At the DNA level, this CDR3 is encoded by other sequences in the same sample as well. This chain's CDR3 is CASSIGRNTEAFF. CDR3 coding DNA: TGTGCCAGTAGTATTGGCAGGAACACTGAAGCTTTCTTT. The V gene is TRBV19, the J gene TRBJ1-1; the D is unclear. CDR1 is LNHDA, CDR2 SQIVND, per germline (reference sequence). The CDR3 covers 13 residues. Deletions cut 3 bases from V and 1 base from J, with 6 bases between.

This chain joins TRBV29-1 and TRBJ2-7; possible D gene TRBD1, 6 bases. Trimming took off 6 bases at V and 3 bases at J, with 9 bases between the two ends. The CDR3 has 11 amino acids. In germline, CDR1 is SQVTM, CDR2 ANQGSEA. The CDR3 protein is CSVKDSYEQYF. CDR3 nucleotides: TGCAGCGTGAAGGACAGCTACGAGCAGTACTTC.

CDR3 residues: CASRVGGRAGEQYF. Here the CDR3 DNA reads TGCGCCAGCAGAGTAGGCGGGAGGGCCGGTGAGCAGTACTTC. V and J are TRBV5-1 and TRBJ2-7, with 9 nucleotides matching TRBD2. The CDR3 sequence is 14 residues long. Germline V lookup: CDR1 SGHRS, CDR2 YFSETQ. With 5 bases clipped from V and 7 bases from J, the junction kept 10 bases outside the gene matches.

This chain links TRBV6-2 or TRBV6-3 with TRBJ2-3; TRBD2 agrees at 7 bases. Germline V gene lookup returns CDR1 MNHEY and CDR2 SVGEGT. V dropped 6 bases and J dropped 0; count of bases not matched to a gene: 6. The CDR3 is 15 residues long. CDR3 in amino acids: CASSPPGLSTDTQYF. The CDR3 DNA follows: TGTGCCAGCAGCCCCCCGGGACTAAGCACAGATACGCAGTATTTT.

J is TRBJ2-1 and V is TRBV11-3, with 9 bases fitting TRBD1. V gave up 5 bases and J gave up 9 bases; unmatched junction bases: 8. This CDR3 is built from 14 residues. The germline V gene has CDR1 SGHNT and CDR2 YENEEA. CDR3 nucleotides: TGTGCCAGCAGCCTTGTCACAGGGGGCGGTGAGCAGTTCTTC. Translation gives CASSLVTGGGEQFF.

This chain links TRBV27 with TRBJ2-1, with D possibly matching TRBD1 (5 bases). V lost 5 bases and J lost 2, with 13 bases in between. The CDR3 extends over 15 amino acids. Germline assignment: CDR1 MNHEY and CDR2 SMNVEV (reference sequence). The CDR3 here is CASSPRTLAYNEQFF. The CDR3 DNA is TGTGCCAGCAGTCCCCGGACATTAGCCTACAATGAGCAGTTCTTC.

J is TRBJ1-5 and V is TRBV28, with unresolved D. The CDR3 sequence is 12 residues long. V lost 4 bases, J lost 6 bases, and 7 bases lay in between. Germline CDR1 and CDR2: MDHEN and SYDVKM. CDR3 sequence: CASSWSTQPQHF. The CDR3 nucleotides are TGTGCCAGCAGTTGGAGTACTCAGCCCCAGCATTTT. Full variable domain (remainder filled in from reference TRBV28 and TRBJ1-5): DVKVTQSSRYLVKRTGEKVFLECVQDMDHENMFWYRQDPGLGLRLIYFSYDVKMKEKGDIPEGYSVSREKKERFSLILESASTNQTSMYLCASSWSTQPQHFGDGTRLSIL.

The V gene is TRBV5-1, the J gene TRBJ2-7, with a possible D match to TRBD1 (5 bases). Trimming removed 4 bases from V and 0 bases from J, with 11 bases in between. CDR1 is SGHRS, CDR2 YFSETQ, per germline. This CDR3 is 14 amino acids long. The CDR3 bases are TGCGCCAGCAGCAGGACACAGGCCTCCTACGAGCAGTACTTC. Its translation: CASSRTQASYEQYF.

The chain links TRBV7-9 to TRBJ2-1; 8 bases are shared with TRBD2. The germline CDR1 and CDR2 sequences are SEHNR and FQNEAQ (reference sequence). The CDR3 loop spans 15 amino acids. Trimming cost V 2 bases and J 3 bases; bases outside gene matches: 3. CDR3: CASSLLAGLYNEQFF. The DNA for the CDR3 is TGTGCCAGCAGCTTACTAGCGGGCCTCTACAATGAGCAGTTCTTC.